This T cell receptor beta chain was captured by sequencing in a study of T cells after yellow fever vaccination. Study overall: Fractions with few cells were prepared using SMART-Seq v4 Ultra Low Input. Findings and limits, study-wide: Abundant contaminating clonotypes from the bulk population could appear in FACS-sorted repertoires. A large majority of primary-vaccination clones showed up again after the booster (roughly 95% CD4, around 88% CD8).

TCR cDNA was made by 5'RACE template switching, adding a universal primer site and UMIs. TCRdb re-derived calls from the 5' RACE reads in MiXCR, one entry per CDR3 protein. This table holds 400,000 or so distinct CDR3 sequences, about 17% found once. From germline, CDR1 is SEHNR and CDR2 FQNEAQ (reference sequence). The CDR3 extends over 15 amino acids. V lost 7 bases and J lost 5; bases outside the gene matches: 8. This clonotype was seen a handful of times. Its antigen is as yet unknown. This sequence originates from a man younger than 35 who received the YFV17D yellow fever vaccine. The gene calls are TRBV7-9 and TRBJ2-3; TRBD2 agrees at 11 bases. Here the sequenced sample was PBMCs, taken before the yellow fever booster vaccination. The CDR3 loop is CASTLALAGGDTQYF. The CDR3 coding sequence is TGTGCCAGCACCTTGGCTCTAGCGGGGGGAGATACGCAGTATTTT.